One and the same sample provided the 25 T cell receptor beta chains below, sequenced in a study of vaccination effects on CD4 cells after COVID-19. Their antigens are not known. Sequencing in the ViraFEST assay came after antigen-specific CD4+ T cells had been expanded with viral peptide pools, which were used to stimulate PBMC. The culture ran for around nine days before CD4+ T cells were isolated. Vaccinated recipients, who were negative for nucleocapsid antibodies, had no history of SARS-CoV-2 infection. Sequencing used immunoSEQ multiplex PCR; TCRdb keeps in-frame clones, though not all of them. The sample lists 68,000 or so clones, around 80% occurring once. This specimen was CD4+ T cells from PBMCs cultured with SARS-CoV-2 spike peptides, taken before COVID-19 vaccination. The receptor source for this set is a human donor who received a COVID-19 vaccine.

The V gene is TRBV7-2, the J gene TRBJ2-2, with a tentative D call TRBD2 (7 bases). The CDR3 loop spans 16 amino acids. CDR1 and CDR2 from the germline V gene are SGHTA and FQGNSA. V lost 5 bases and J lost 5, with 18 bases in between. CDR3 nucleotide sequence: TGTGCCAGCAGCCCGGTGGGAGGGGGGGCTACCGGGGAGCTGTTTTTT. Protein sequence: CASSPVGGGATGELFF.

This rearrangement joins TRBV6-1 to TRBJ2-2, with D unclear. CDR3 length equals 13 residues. Germline V gene sequence: CDR1 MNHNS, CDR2 SASEGT. Trimming took off 6 bases at V and 1 base at J, with 6 bases between the two ends. As DNA, the CDR3 is TGTGCCAGCAGCCCCCGGAACACCGGGGAGCTGTTTTTT. It encodes CASSPRNTGELFF.

This clone was picked up a small number of times. The genes are TRBV27 and TRBJ1-3; the D is unclear. CDR1 is MNHEY, CDR2 SMNVEV, per germline (reference sequence). Between the trimmed V and J ends, which lost 8 bases and 0 bases, there was a span of 8 bases. The CDR3 has 13 residues. Written as DNA, the CDR3 is TGTGCCAGCCGCTTCAGCTCTGGAAACACCATATATTTT. It yields the protein CASRFSSGNTIYF.

This rearrangement joins TRBV7-8 to TRBJ2-4, with 9 bases lining up with TRBD2. CDR1 is SGHVS, CDR2 FQNEAQ, per germline. The J segment lost 1 base and the V segment lost 5 bases, leaving 12 bases of the junction unmatched. The CDR3 sequence is 18 residues long. CDR3 coding DNA: TGTGCCAGCAGCGCCCGGCGGGGGGGGCAGGTGGCCAAAAACATTCAGTACTTC. It specifies CASSARRGGQVAKNIQYF. Together with reference TRBV7-8 and TRBJ2-4, the CDR3 gives the full variable domain: GAGVSQSPRYKVAKRGQDVALRCDPISGHVSLFWYQQALGQGPEFLTYFQNEAQLDKSGLPSDRFFAERPEGSVSTLKIQRTQQEDSAVYLCASSARRGGQVAKNIQYFGAGTRLSVL.

This clone appeared a few times. The chain carries TRBV12-3 or TRBV12-4 and TRBJ1-5; D not certain. V gave up 6 bases and J gave up 4 bases, with 10 bases separating them. The CDR3 loop spans 13 amino acids. The CDR3 is CASSPNKNQPQHF. The CDR3 DNA reads TGTGCCAGCAGCCCTAACAAGAATCAGCCCCAGCATTTT.

The gene calls are TRBV7-9 and TRBJ1-4, with no clear D. CDR3 size: 15 residues. Germline V CDR1 and CDR2: SEHNR, FQNEAQ (reference sequence). V was shortened by 5 bases and J by 7 bases, with 17 bases between the two germline ends. The DNA for the CDR3 is TGTGCCAGCAGCCGAACATATCCCATAGGTGAAAAACTGTTTTTT. Its translation: CASSRTYPIGEKLFF.

The chain has TRBV10-3 and TRBJ1-1; no clear D. The CDR3 consists of 13 residues. Germline V gene sequence: CDR1 ENHRY, CDR2 SYGVKD. The V end was cut by 6 bases, the J end by 1 base, with 9 bases between. CDR3 sequence: CAIRGRTNTEAFF. The CDR3 bases are TGTGCCATCAGAGGACGGACGAACACTGAAGCTTTCTTT.

The chain uses TRBV10-2 and TRBJ2-7; D gene unclear. CDR1 is WSHSY, CDR2 SAAADI, per germline. The CDR3 sequence is 13 residues long. Trimming left V 0 bases short and J 4 bases short, with 7 bases between. For the CDR3, the DNA is TGCGCCAGCAGTGAGTCCAGCGCTTACGAGCAGTACGTC. Amino acids: CASSESSAYEQYV.

The chain combines TRBV5-1 with TRBJ2-2; TRBD2 aligns across 11 bases. Germline V CDR1 and CDR2: SGHRS, YFSETQ. V lost 4 bases, J lost 2 bases, and 4 bases stayed unmatched. The CDR3 is made up of 16 amino acids. CDR3 nucleotide sequence: TGCGCCAGCAGCGGCCTAGCGGGGGGTAACACCGGGGAGCTGTTTTTT. Its translation is CASSGLAGGNTGELFF.

The J gene is TRBJ2-3, the V gene TRBV7-2; TRBD2 is a possible D gene (6 bases). The CDR3 totals 15 residues. The V end was cut by 1 base, the J end by 6 bases, with 14 bases between. Germline CDR1 SGHTA, CDR2 FQGNSA. CDR3 region: CASSLVGGVVDTQYF. For the CDR3, the DNA is TGTGCCAGCAGCTTAGTTGGAGGGGTGGTGGATACGCAGTATTTT.

The rearrangement links TRBV15 to TRBJ2-1; 7 positions match TRBD2. Germline values: CDR1 LNHNV, CDR2 YYDKDF (reference sequence). Trimming removed 4 bases from V and 1 base from J; junction bases left unmatched: 1. This CDR3 has 14 amino acids. The CDR3 DNA reads as TGTGCCACCAGCACGGGGGGATCCTACAATGAGCAGTTCTTC. This sequence encodes CATSTGGSYNEQFF.

This clone appeared a single time. V usage is TRBV6-6 and J usage is TRBJ1-5; D is uncertain. The V end lost 2 bases, the J end lost 0 bases, and 2 bases lay between the germline ends. Germline V gives CDR1 MNHNY, CDR2 SVGAGI (reference sequence). The CDR3 extends over 13 amino acids. CDR3 sequence reads: CASSYDSNQPQHF. The CDR3 DNA reads as TGTGCCAGCAGTTACGATAGCAATCAGCCCCAGCATTTT.

The chain combines TRBV24-1 with TRBJ2-2; D call uncertain. The CDR3 is made up of 15 amino acids. Germline V gene lookup returns CDR1 KGHDR and CDR2 SFDVKD. Trimming left V 1 base short and J 5 bases short, with 10 bases between. The CDR3 DNA reads TGTGCCACCAGTGATTTTCAGCCGGAAACCGGGGAGCTGTTTTTT. Translated: CATSDFQPETGELFF.

This chain joins TRBV2 and TRBJ1-1; 12 positions match TRBD1. The CDR3 sequence is 14 residues long. V lost 8 bases and J lost 5; bases outside the gene matches: 6. The germline CDR1 and CDR2 sequences are SNHLY and FYNNEI. CDR3 sequence reads: CASCRDRGPTEAFF. CDR3 DNA: TGTGCCAGCTGCCGGGACAGGGGGCCTACTGAAGCTTTCTTT.

This clone occurred a few times. The V and J genes are TRBV23-1 and TRBJ2-5, with TRBD2 matching 9 bases. TRBV23-1 is labeled an ORF, and its function is uncertain. The CDR3 has 15 amino acids. The J segment lost 3 bases and the V segment lost 4 bases, leaving 6 bases of the junction unmatched. Here the CDR3 reads CASSPRGRGKETQYF. CDR3 nucleotide sequence: TGCGCCAGCAGTCCACGCGGGAGGGGAAAAGAGACCCAGTACTTC.

This clone occurred once. The chain couples TRBV7-3 to TRBJ2-1; 8 nucleotides agree with TRBD2. Germline CDR1 and CDR2: SGHTA and FQGTGA. V lost 2 bases to trimming and J lost 3 bases; unmatched junction nucleotides: 3. The CDR3 is made up of 15 amino acids. This chain's CDR3 is CASSLGGGYYNEQFF. The CDR3 DNA follows: TGTGCCAGCAGCTTAGGCGGGGGGTACTACAATGAGCAGTTCTTC.

The chain joins TRBV7-2 to TRBJ2-5, with TRBD1 as a possible D gene (5 bases). V shed 6 bases and J shed 3 bases, with 8 bases lying between them. This CDR3 is built from 12 residues. Germline lookup yields CDR1 SGHTA and CDR2 FQGNSA. CDR3 sequence: CASRGREETQYF. Here the CDR3 DNA reads TGTGCCAGCAGGGGGCGCGAAGAGACCCAGTACTTC. Full variable domain (rest looked up from reference TRBV7-2 and TRBJ2-5): GAGVSQSPSNKVTEKGKDVELRCDPISGHTALYWYRQSLGQGLEFLIYFQGNSAPDKSGLPSDRFSAERTGGSVSTLTIQRTQQEDSAVYLCASRGREETQYFGPGTRLLVL.

The CDR3 loop is CASSAGRRAGQSPLHF. CDR3 coding DNA: TGTGCCAGCAGCGCCGGTCGTAGGGCAGGGCAATCACCCCTCCACTTT. This sequence joins TRBV9 and TRBJ1-6; D possibly corresponds to TRBD1 (5 bases). V shed 3 bases and J shed 10 bases, with 20 bases lying between them. Per the germline V gene, CDR1 is SGDLS and CDR2 is YYNGEE. The CDR3 has 16 amino acids. Full variable domain (remainder filled in from reference TRBV9 and TRBJ1-6): DSGVTQTPKHLITATGQRVTLRCSPRSGDLSVYWYQQSLDQGLQFLIQYYNGEERAKGNILERFSAQQFPDLHSELNLSSLELGDSALYFCASSAGRRAGQSPLHFGNGTRLTVT.

V usage is TRBV7-8 and J usage is TRBJ2-3; 8 bases match TRBD2. The germline V gene encodes CDR1 SGHVS and CDR2 FQNEAQ. CDR3 length: 16 residues. With V trimmed by 8 bases and J by 3 bases, 13 bases remained unmatched. The CDR3 DNA sequence: TGTGCCAGCGTAATGAGGGGACTAGTTGGGACAGATACGCAGTATTTT. Its protein is CASVMRGLVGTDTQYF.

The chain couples TRBV27 to TRBJ2-3; TRBD2 matches at 7 bases. The germline V gene encodes CDR1 MNHEY and CDR2 SMNVEV (reference sequence). With V trimmed by 7 bases and J by 2 bases, 9 bases remained unmatched. CDR3 length: 15 residues. CDR3 nucleotide sequence: TGTGCCAGCACTGAAGCGGGGCACTCCACAGATACGCAGTATTTT. Amino acid sequence: CASTEAGHSTDTQYF.

CDR3 nucleotide sequence: TGTGCCAGCAGCTTCAGAGGGGCGGAGAATGGCTACACCTTC. Protein sequence: CASSFRGAENGYTF. V is TRBV7-3 and J is TRBJ1-2; the D gene is possibly TRBD1 (5 bases). The CDR3 consists of 14 residues. Germline CDR1 and CDR2: SGHTA and FQGTGA. V lost 3 bases and J lost 6, with 14 bases in between.

This chain uses TRBV19 with TRBJ1-2; 8 nucleotides match TRBD1. V lost 6 bases to trimming and J lost 4 bases; unmatched junction nucleotides: 7. Germline CDR1 LNHDA, CDR2 SQIVND (reference sequence). This CDR3 region has 14 residues. Here the CDR3 reads CASRQRTGPYGYTF. CDR3 DNA sequence: TGTGCCAGTAGACAAAGGACAGGGCCCTATGGCTACACCTTC.

The chain uses TRBV6-6 and TRBJ2-7, with TRBD1 as a possible D gene (5 bases). CDR1 MNHNY and CDR2 SVGAGI come from the germline V gene (reference sequence). V lost 2 bases to trimming and J lost 0 bases, with 8 bases between them. This CDR3 is built from 14 residues. Here the CDR3 reads CASSYTTDSYEQYV. DNA for the CDR3: TGTGCCAGCAGTTACACGACAGACTCCTACGAGCAGTACGTC.

The gene calls are TRBV12-5 and TRBJ2-7; 9 bases line up with TRBD1. With V trimmed by 7 bases and J by 4 bases, 8 bases remained unmatched. CDR1 and CDR2 (germline): LGHNT, FRNRAP. The CDR3 consists of 14 residues. The CDR3: CASAGTGQGYEQYV. The CDR3 bases are TGTGCTAGTGCTGGAACGGGACAGGGATACGAGCAGTACGTC.

The CDR3 DNA follows: TGTGCCTGGAGTCCGGACAGCCCCTATGGCTACACCTTC. Translated, it gives CAWSPDSPYGYTF. This chain links TRBV30 with TRBJ1-2, with D possibly matching TRBD1 (6 bases). The CDR3 length is 13 residues. Trimming left V 2 bases short and J 4 bases short, with 11 bases between. Germline V CDR1 and CDR2: GTSNPN, SVGIG (reference sequence).